This TCR beta chain comes out of a study of identical twins. This CDR3 is 12 amino acids long. The germline V gene has CDR1 ENHRY and CDR2 SYGVKD. Points on this clonotype: One junction end disagrees with the germline gene, perhaps due to a read error.

TCRdb independently ran MiXCR on the 5' RACE reads; one entry per CDR3 protein. The data hold 600,000 to 700,000 distinct CDR3 sequences, with about 20% observed a single time. This sample also belongs to another study, concerning T cells expressing NK-cell markers.

Source material: PBMCs. This sequence was found in a woman under 30 in good health. V is TRBV10-3 and J is TRBJ2-1, with D tentatively TRBD1 or TRBD2 (5 bases each). CDR3 in amino acids: CAMSGGANEQFF. For the CDR3, the DNA is TGTGCCATGAGTGGGGGAGCCAATGAGCAGTTCTTC.